The 29 T cell receptor beta chains reported below all come from one sample, sequenced in a study of blood T cells in healthy people across ages. Together with a sample-barcoded 5' primer, a J-beta primer mix was included in a second PCR lasting about 7 to 11 cycles. TCRdb fed the 5' RACE reads into MiXCR, producing one record per CDR3 protein. The table lists 600,000 or so distinct CDR3 sequences, 25% to 35% of them singletons. Sequences were obtained from blood. Every receptor here comes from a woman of 80 years or more in good health.

Comments on this clonotype: A clone one base away is much larger, so this may be a read error. The chain recombines TRBV9 with TRBJ2-3, with D perhaps being TRBD1 or TRBD2 (5 bases each). The CDR3 runs to 15 residues. Germline assignment: CDR1 SGDLS and CDR2 YYNGEE. In nucleotides, the CDR3 is TGTGTCAGCAGCGTCGGGGCTTTAAGCACAGATACGCAGTATTTT. Translation: CVSSVGALSTDTQYF.

This clonotype was seen repeatedly, ten times or more. DNA of the CDR3: TGTGCCAGCAGCCGGGGACAGGGGATAGAACAGGCCCAGTACTTC. Translation: CASSRGQGIEQAQYF. The chain combines TRBV7-2 with TRBJ2-5; 10 positions agree with TRBD1. The CDR3 runs 15 residues. CDR1 is SGHTA, CDR2 FQGNSA, per germline. J lost 9 bases, V lost 5 bases, and 12 bases had no gene match.

This clonotype was observed at least ten times. V usage is TRBV5-4 and J usage is TRBJ2-3; no definite D call. The germline V gene has CDR1 SGHNT and CDR2 YYREEE (reference sequence). CDR3 length equals 13 residues. V lost 4 bases and J 6 bases, leaving 12 bases between the germline ends. Written as DNA, the CDR3 is TGTGCCAGCAGCCCACCGGTAGCCGATACGCAGTATTTT. This codes for CASSPPVADTQYF.

The rearrangement uses TRBV7-2 and TRBJ2-3, with 10 nucleotides matching TRBD2. This CDR3 has 16 amino acids. Losses at the gene ends were 5 bases for V and 7 bases for J; bases not matched to a gene: 12. Germline lookup yields CDR1 SGHTA and CDR2 FQGNSA. The CDR3 loop is CASSRNSGGYINTQYF. The DNA for the CDR3 is TGTGCCAGCAGCAGGAATAGCGGGGGGTACATAAATACGCAGTATTTT.

As concerns this clonotype: A much larger clone sits a single nucleotide away, making a read error possible. V is TRBV2 and J is TRBJ1-2; maybe TRBD1 (5 bases). From germline, CDR1 is SNHLY and CDR2 FYNNEI. The germline V and J ends were trimmed by 8 bases and 10 bases, with 17 bases remaining between them. This CDR3 spans 12 amino acids. The CDR3 DNA follows: TGTGCCAGCTCTGGGGCGGCGGAGGCCTACACCTTC. This encodes CASSGAAEAYTF.

This clonotype came up a few times. One end of the junction fails to match germline, which may point to a read error. The V and J genes are TRBV6-2 or TRBV6-3 and TRBJ2-6; D perhaps matches TRBD1 (5 bases). The CDR3 is 14 amino acids. CDR1 and CDR2 (germline): MNHEY, SVGEGT. The CDR3 DNA sequence: TGTGCCAGCAGTTCCCGCTCTGGGGCCAACGTCCGGACTTTC. It codes for CASSSRSGANVRTF.

This clonotype was picked up many times. The genes are TRBV6-2 or TRBV6-3 and TRBJ2-7; a possible D gene is TRBD2 (6 bases). The V end was cut by 4 bases, the J end by 0 bases, with 10 bases between. The germline V gene has CDR1 MNHEY and CDR2 SVGEGT. There are 14 residues in the CDR3. The CDR3 DNA reads TGTGCCAGCAGTTGGGACGGGAGCTCCTACGAGCAGTACTTC. This translates into CASSWDGSSYEQYF.

As regards this clonotype: This clone may be a read error of a much larger clone one base away. The rearrangement uses TRBV12-5 and TRBJ1-2, with 10 positions matching TRBD1. Trimming cost V 9 bases and J 7 bases; bases outside gene matches: 8. Looked up from germline, CDR1 is LGHNT and CDR2 is FRNRAP. This CDR3 has 13 residues. The CDR3 region is CARRQDRGSGYTF. The DNA for the CDR3 is TGTGCTAGGAGACAGGACAGGGGGAGTGGCTACACCTTC. The full variable domain, its missing parts supplied by reference TRBV12-5 and TRBJ1-2, is DARVTQTPRHKVTEMGQEVTMRCQPILGHNTVFWYRQTMMQGLELLAYFRNRAPLDDSGMPKDRFSAEMPDATLATLKIQPSEPRDSAVYFCARRQDRGSGYTFGSGTRLTVV.

In its sample, this clonotype was seen a few times. J is TRBJ1-5 and V is TRBV9; TRBD1 aligns across 9 bases. V lost 3 bases to trimming and J lost 5 bases; unmatched junction nucleotides: 15. In germline, CDR1 is SGDLS, CDR2 YYNGEE. The CDR3 is made up of 18 amino acids. The CDR3 loop reads CASSEKQDWTGAHQPQHF. DNA for the CDR3: TGTGCCAGCAGCGAGAAACAAGATTGGACAGGGGCTCATCAGCCCCAGCATTTT.

At least ten counts were recorded for this clonotype. The J gene is TRBJ1-5, the V gene TRBV12-3 or TRBV12-4; a weak D match, TRBD1 (5 bases). The CDR3 is 17 amino acids. V was clipped by 3 bases and J by 0 bases, with 15 bases between them. CDR3 loop: CASSFVARTSSNQPQHF. The CDR3 DNA reads TGTGCCAGCAGTTTCGTAGCCAGGACATCTAGCAATCAGCCCCAGCATTTT.

This clonotype showed up just once. The junction departs from the called germline gene at one end, perhaps through a read error. The CDR3 nucleotides read TGCGCCAGCAGCCAAGGGTGGGGGGCAGACACTGGAGCTTTCTTT. It encodes CASSQGWGADTGAFF. The rearrangement joins TRBV4-1 to TRBJ1-1; possibly TRBD1 for D (6 bases). CDR1 is MGHRA, CDR2 YSYEKL, per germline. This CDR3 comprises 15 residues.

CDR3: CASRIIGGEQYF. The CDR3 DNA follows: TGTGCCAGCAGGATTATAGGGGGTGAGCAGTACTTC. The V and J genes are TRBV5-6 and TRBJ2-7; TRBD1 is a possible D gene (6 bases). Germline CDR1 and CDR2: SGHDT and YYEEEE. Trimming removed 5 bases at V and 7 bases at J, with 13 bases between. The CDR3 runs to 12 residues.

This chain joins TRBV7-9 and TRBJ1-1; D unclear. The V end lost 1 base, the J end lost 4 bases, and 19 bases lay between the germline ends. From germline, CDR1 is SEHNR and CDR2 FQNEAQ (reference sequence). The CDR3 extends over 17 amino acids. The CDR3 bases are TGTGCCAGCAGCTTAGAGGGATCGGGCAGGTGGGGCACTGAAGCTTTCTTT. This encodes CASSLEGSGRWGTEAFF.

This clonotype was counted many times. The chain is built from TRBV7-2 and TRBJ2-3; 15 bases are shared with TRBD2. The junction had 10 bases not matched to a gene; V was cut back by 4 bases and J by 2 bases. Germline V gives CDR1 SGHTA, CDR2 FQGNSA. The CDR3 sequence is 19 residues long. CDR3 in DNA: TGTGCCAGCAGCTCCAGGGGCTGGACTAGCGGGGGGGCCACAGATACGCAGTATTTT. Residues: CASSSRGWTSGGATDTQYF.

This clonotype was observed many times. Here the CDR3 DNA reads TGCGCCAGCAGTCACCGGGCCGGGATCAGAGGAGAGACCCAGTACTTC. It encodes CASSHRAGIRGETQYF. The chain uses TRBV23-1 and TRBJ2-5; perhaps TRBD2 as D (5 bases). TRBV23-1 carries the ORF label, with uncertain function. CDR3 size: 16 residues. V was trimmed by 3 bases and J by 4 bases, leaving 18 bases between them.

Comments on this clonotype: With a much larger clone just one base away, this may be a read error. This chain links TRBV7-3 with TRBJ2-5; 10 nucleotides agree with TRBD2. In germline, CDR1 is SGHTA, CDR2 FQGTGA. V dropped 2 bases and J dropped 11; count of bases not matched to a gene: 11. CDR3 length: 15 amino acids. The CDR3 DNA sequence: TGTGCCAGCAGCTTAGAACTAGCGGGGAGGAATGAGCAGTACTTC. Translating it yields CASSLELAGRNEQYF. Complete variable domain (other parts from reference TRBV7-3 and TRBJ2-5): GAGVSQTPSNKVTEKGKYVELRCDPISGHTALYWYRQSLGQGPEFLIYFQGTGAADDSGLPNDRFFAVRPEGSVSTLKIQRTERGDSAVYLCASSLELAGRNEQYFGPGTRLLVL.

Points on this clonotype: Here the CDR3 omits its conserved ending phenylalanine or tryptophan, so a read error is the likely source. This chain uses TRBV12-3 or TRBV12-4 with TRBJ2-3; 9 positions agree with TRBD2. This CDR3 is 14 amino acids long. CDR3: CTSSLSSSGEKQYC. DNA for the CDR3: TGTACCAGCAGTTTATCCTCTAGCGGGGAAAAGCAGTATTGT.

This clonotype has only a few counts. The chain has TRBV5-1 and TRBJ1-1; the match to TRBD1 covers 7 bases. Trimming cost V 2 bases and J 0 bases; bases outside gene matches: 7. CDR3 length: 16 amino acids. Germline lookup yields CDR1 SGHRS and CDR2 YFSETQ. CDR3: CASSFRQGGMNTEAFF. The CDR3 region has the DNA TGCGCCAGCAGCTTCCGACAGGGAGGGATGAACACTGAAGCTTTCTTT.

Note on this clonotype: Just one base apart from a much larger clone, this may be a read error. The gene calls are TRBV25-1 and TRBJ2-6, with D possibly being TRBD1 (5 bases). There are 14 residues in the CDR3. Germline V lookup: CDR1 MGHDK, CDR2 SYGVNS. The CDR3 coding sequence is TGTGCCAGCAGTGTCAGGGCTGGGGCCAACGTCCGGACTTTC. Translating gives CASSVRAGANVRTF.

The chain employs TRBV20-1 and TRBJ1-2; D might be TRBD1 (5 bases). Germline CDR1 DFQATT, CDR2 SNEGSKA (reference sequence). V was shortened by 5 bases and J by 4 bases, with 17 bases between the two germline ends. The length of the CDR3 is 14 residues. CDR3 residues: CSALWVDSAYGYTF. The CDR3 bases are TGCAGTGCTCTATGGGTTGACAGCGCCTATGGCTACACCTTC.

V usage is TRBV10-3 and J usage is TRBJ1-1; D not certain. V lost 6 bases and J lost 0, with 11 bases in between. The CDR3 has 14 amino acids. Germline V gives CDR1 ENHRY, CDR2 SYGVKD. Here the CDR3 reads CAISPDGLNTEAFF. CDR3 coding DNA: TGTGCCATCAGCCCGGACGGCCTGAACACTGAAGCTTTCTTT.

The chain recombines TRBV7-3 with TRBJ2-1; 7 positions agree with TRBD2. The junction had 4 bases not matched to a gene; V was cut back by 5 bases and J by 0 bases. The CDR3 runs to 15 residues. Germline CDR1 SGHTA, CDR2 FQGTGA. The CDR3 loop reads CASSAGLHSYNEQFF. Here the CDR3 DNA reads TGTGCCAGCAGCGCGGGACTACACTCCTACAATGAGCAGTTCTTC. The variable domain in full, with the rest retrieved from reference TRBV7-3 and TRBJ2-1, is GAGVSQTPSNKVTEKGKYVELRCDPISGHTALYWYRQSLGQGPEFLIYFQGTGAADDSGLPNDRFFAVRPEGSVSTLKIQRTERGDSAVYLCASSAGLHSYNEQFFGPGTRLTVL.

This clonotype came up a few times. The chain uses TRBV12-3 or TRBV12-4 and TRBJ1-1, with 8 positions matching TRBD1. This CDR3 has 14 residues. The V and J ends lost 5 bases and 4 bases, in that order; junction bases with no gene match: 6. CDR3 nucleotide sequence: TGTGCCAGCAGTCCCAGGGGGCAGGGCACTGAAGCTTTCTTT. This sequence encodes CASSPRGQGTEAFF.

This chain connects TRBV7-2 to TRBJ2-7; maybe TRBD1 (6 bases). Per the germline V gene, CDR1 is SGHTA and CDR2 is FQGNSA. This CDR3 is built from 14 residues. The V gene lost 1 base and the J gene lost 0 bases, with 7 bases spanning the gap. The chain's CDR3 is CASSLGDISYEQYF. The CDR3 DNA sequence: TGTGCCAGCAGCTTAGGGGACATCTCCTACGAGCAGTACTTC.

The chain carries TRBV20-1 and TRBJ2-4; tentatively, D is TRBD1 or TRBD2 (5 bases each). The tail of the sequence fits TRBJ2-7 better, so the J call may be wrong. Germline V gives CDR1 DFQATT, CDR2 SNEGSKA (reference sequence). This CDR3 has 12 residues. The CDR3 DNA sequence: TGCAGTGCTGGCCCTCAGGGAGACGAGCAGTACTTC. As protein: CSAGPQGDEQYF.

In its sample, this clonotype was seen many times. The V call is TRBV7-2, the J call TRBJ1-6, with D maybe TRBD1 (6 bases). Germline V gene sequence: CDR1 SGHTA, CDR2 FQGNSA. Trimming pared 1 base from V and 0 bases from J, leaving 16 bases between. The CDR3 loop spans 19 amino acids. The CDR3 loop is CASSLVDTGPGSYNSPLHF. CDR3 nucleotides: TGTGCCAGCAGCTTAGTGGATACAGGGCCGGGCTCCTATAATTCACCCCTCCACTTT. The variable domain in full, with the rest retrieved from reference TRBV7-2 and TRBJ1-6, is GAGVSQSPSNKVTEKGKDVELRCDPISGHTALYWYRQSLGQGLEFLIYFQGNSAPDKSGLPSDRFSAERTGGSVSTLTIQRTQQEDSAVYLCASSLVDTGPGSYNSPLHFGNGTRLTVT.

The V gene is TRBV5-1, the J gene TRBJ1-2; D possibly corresponds to TRBD1 (5 bases). In germline, CDR1 is SGHRS, CDR2 YFSETQ. This CDR3 has 13 residues. Trimming stripped 4 bases from V and 4 bases from J, with 11 bases between. CDR3 loop: CASSTGTLYGYTF. The CDR3 bases are TGCGCCAGCAGCACCGGGACCCTCTATGGCTACACCTTC.

At least ten counts were recorded for this clonotype. This rearrangement joins TRBV20-1 to TRBJ1-5; the match to TRBD1 covers 11 bases. Germline lookup yields CDR1 DFQATT and CDR2 SNEGSKA (reference sequence). The CDR3 has 14 amino acids. J lost 5 bases, V lost 4 bases, and 4 bases had no gene match. The CDR3 here is CSATRTGGYQPQHF. The CDR3 DNA is TGCAGTGCTACCCGGACAGGGGGCTATCAGCCCCAGCATTTT.

About this clonotype: A read error is likely, as this CDR3 ends without the conserved phenylalanine or tryptophan. This chain connects TRBV15 to TRBJ2-2; no reliable D call. The V end was cut by 0 bases, the J end by 7 bases, with 9 bases between. This CDR3 has 14 residues. CDR1 and CDR2 (germline): LNHNV, YYDKDF (reference sequence). The CDR3 region has the DNA TGTGCCACCAGCAGAGATAAAATGAGCGGGGAGCTGTTTGTT. Its protein is CATSRDKMSGELFV.